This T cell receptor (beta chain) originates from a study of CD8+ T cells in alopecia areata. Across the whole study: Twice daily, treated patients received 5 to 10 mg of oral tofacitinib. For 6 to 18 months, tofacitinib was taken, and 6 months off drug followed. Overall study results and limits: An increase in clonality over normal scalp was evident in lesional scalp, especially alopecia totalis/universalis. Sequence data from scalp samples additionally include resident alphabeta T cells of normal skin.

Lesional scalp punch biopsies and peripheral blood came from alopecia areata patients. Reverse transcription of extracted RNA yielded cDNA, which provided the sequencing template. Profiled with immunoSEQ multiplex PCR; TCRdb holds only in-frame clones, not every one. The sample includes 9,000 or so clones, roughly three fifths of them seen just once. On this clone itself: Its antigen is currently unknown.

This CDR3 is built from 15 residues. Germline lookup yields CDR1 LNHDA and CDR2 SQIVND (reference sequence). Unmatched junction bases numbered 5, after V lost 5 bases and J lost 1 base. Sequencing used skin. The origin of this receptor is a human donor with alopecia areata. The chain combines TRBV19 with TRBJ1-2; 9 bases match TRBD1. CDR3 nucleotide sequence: TGTGCCAGTAGTGGGGGACAGGGCCTTAACTATGGCTACACCTTC. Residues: CASSGGQGLNYGYTF.